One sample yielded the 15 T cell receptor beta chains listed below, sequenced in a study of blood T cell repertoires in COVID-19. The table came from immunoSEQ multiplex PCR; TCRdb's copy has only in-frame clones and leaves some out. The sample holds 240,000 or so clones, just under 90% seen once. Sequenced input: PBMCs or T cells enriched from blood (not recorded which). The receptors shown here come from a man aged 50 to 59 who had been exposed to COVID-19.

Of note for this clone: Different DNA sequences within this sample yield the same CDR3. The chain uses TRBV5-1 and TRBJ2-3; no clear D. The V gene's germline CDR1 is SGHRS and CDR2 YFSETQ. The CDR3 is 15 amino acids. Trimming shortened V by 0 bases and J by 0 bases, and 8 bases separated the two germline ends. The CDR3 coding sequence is TGCGCCAGCAGCTTGGACAGAAGAAGCACAGATACGCAGTATTTT. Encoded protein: CASSLDRRSTDTQYF.

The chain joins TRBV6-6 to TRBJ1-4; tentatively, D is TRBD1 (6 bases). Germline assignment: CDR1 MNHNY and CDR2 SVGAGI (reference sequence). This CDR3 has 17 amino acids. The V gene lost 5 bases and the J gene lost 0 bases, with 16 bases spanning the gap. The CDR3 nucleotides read TGTGCCAGCAGTCCCCTCGGCAGGGGTGCAACTAATGAAAAACTGTTTTTT. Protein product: CASSPLGRGATNEKLFF.

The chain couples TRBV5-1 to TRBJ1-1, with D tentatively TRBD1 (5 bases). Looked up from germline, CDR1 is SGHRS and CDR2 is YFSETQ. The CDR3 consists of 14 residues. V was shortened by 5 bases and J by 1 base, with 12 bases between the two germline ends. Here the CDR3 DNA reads TGCGCCAGCAGTACGGGGGGACCGAACACTGAAGCTTTCTTT. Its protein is CASSTGGPNTEAFF.

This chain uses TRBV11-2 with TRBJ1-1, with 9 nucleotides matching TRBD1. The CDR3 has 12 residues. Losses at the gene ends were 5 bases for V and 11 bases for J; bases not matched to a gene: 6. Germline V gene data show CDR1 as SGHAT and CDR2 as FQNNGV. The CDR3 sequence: CASSHLGTGAFF. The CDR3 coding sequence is TGTGCCAGCAGCCATCTAGGGACAGGGGCTTTCTTT.

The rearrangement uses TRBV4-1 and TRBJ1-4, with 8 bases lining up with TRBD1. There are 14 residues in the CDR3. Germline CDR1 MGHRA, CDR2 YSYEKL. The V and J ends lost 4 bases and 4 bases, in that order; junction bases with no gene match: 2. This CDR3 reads CASSRTGGNEKLFF. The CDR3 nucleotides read TGCGCCAGCAGCCGAACAGGGGGTAATGAAAAACTGTTTTTT.

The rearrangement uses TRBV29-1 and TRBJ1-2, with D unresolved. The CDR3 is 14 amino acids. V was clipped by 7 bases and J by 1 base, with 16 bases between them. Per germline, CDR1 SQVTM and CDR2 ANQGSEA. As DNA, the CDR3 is TGCAGCGCCATTTCGGGAGCCTATAACTATGGCTACACCTTC. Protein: CSAISGAYNYGYTF.

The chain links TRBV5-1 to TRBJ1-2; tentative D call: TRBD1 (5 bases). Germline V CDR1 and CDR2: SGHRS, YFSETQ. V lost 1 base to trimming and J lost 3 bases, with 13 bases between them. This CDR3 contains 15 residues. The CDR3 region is CASSLMGLADYGYTF. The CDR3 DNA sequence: TGCGCCAGCAGCTTGATGGGACTCGCGGACTATGGCTACACCTTC.

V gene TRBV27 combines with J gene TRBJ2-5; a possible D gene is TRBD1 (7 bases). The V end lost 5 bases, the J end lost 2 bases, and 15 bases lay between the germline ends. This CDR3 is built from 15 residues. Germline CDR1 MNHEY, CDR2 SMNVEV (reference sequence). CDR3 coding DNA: TGTGCCAGCAGTACTATGACAGGGAGGCAAGAGACCCAGTACTTC. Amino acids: CASSTMTGRQETQYF.

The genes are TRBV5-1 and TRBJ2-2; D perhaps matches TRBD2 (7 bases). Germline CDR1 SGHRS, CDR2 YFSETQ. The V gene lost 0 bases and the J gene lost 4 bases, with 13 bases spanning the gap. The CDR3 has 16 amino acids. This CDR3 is CASSLAGGAGTGELFF. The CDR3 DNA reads TGCGCCAGCAGCTTGGCTGGGGGGGCTGGCACCGGGGAGCTGTTTTTT.

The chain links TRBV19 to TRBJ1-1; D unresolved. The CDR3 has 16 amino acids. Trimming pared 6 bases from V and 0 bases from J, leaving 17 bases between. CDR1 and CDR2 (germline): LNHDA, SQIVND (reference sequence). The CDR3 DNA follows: TGTGCCAGTAGCCCCCAGATTCGGGTAATGAACACTGAAGCTTTCTTT. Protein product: CASSPQIRVMNTEAFF.

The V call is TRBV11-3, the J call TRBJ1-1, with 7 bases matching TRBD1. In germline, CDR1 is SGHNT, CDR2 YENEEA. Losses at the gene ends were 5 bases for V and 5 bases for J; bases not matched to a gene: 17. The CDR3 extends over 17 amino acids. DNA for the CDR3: TGTGCCAGCAGCGCAGGGGGGTTAGGACTCCGGAAAACTGAAGCTTTCTTT. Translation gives CASSAGGLGLRKTEAFF.

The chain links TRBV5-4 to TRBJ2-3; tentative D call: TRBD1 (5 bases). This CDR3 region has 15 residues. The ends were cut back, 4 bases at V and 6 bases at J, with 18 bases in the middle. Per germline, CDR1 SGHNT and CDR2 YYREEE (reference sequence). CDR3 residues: CASSMPRGSGDTQYF. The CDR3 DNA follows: TGTGCCAGCAGCATGCCTAGGGGTAGTGGGGATACGCAGTATTTT.

This chain's CDR3 is CSGGSGESDTQYF. CDR3 in DNA: TGCAGCGGAGGGTCTGGGGAATCAGATACGCAGTATTTT. This sequence joins TRBV29-1 and TRBJ2-3, with a possible D match to TRBD2 (5 bases). Germline values: CDR1 SQVTM, CDR2 ANQGSEA. There are 13 residues in the CDR3. V was shortened by 7 bases and J by 4 bases, with 15 bases between the two germline ends.

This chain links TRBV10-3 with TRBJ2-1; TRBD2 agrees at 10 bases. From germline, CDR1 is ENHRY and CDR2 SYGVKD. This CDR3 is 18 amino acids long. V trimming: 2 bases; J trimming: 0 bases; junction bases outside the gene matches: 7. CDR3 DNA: TGTGCCATCAGTGAGAGACCTAGCGGGAGCCTCTCCTACAATGAGCAGTTCTTC. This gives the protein CAISERPSGSLSYNEQFF.

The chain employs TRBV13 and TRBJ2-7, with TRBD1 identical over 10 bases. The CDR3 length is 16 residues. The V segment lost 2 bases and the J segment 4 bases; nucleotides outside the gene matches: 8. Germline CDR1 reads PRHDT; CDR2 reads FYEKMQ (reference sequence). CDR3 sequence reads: CASSLNYGQGEYEQYF. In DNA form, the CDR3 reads TGTGCCAGCAGCTTAAACTACGGACAGGGGGAATACGAGCAGTACTTC.